Shown below are 3 T cell receptor beta chains from a single sample sequenced in a study of cytomegalovirus exposure and HLA in healthy donors. PCR amplification relied on 60 Vbeta primers (plus 13 Jbeta primers). Produced via immunoSEQ multiplex PCR; TCRdb's table is partial and in-frame only. The data hold 130,000 or so clones, with about 74% observed a single time. The sample comprised PBMCs. The receptors were gathered from a man aged 25-45 years in good health and CMV-seronegative.

V usage is TRBV5-1 and J usage is TRBJ2-7; 7 positions agree with TRBD1. Germline CDR1 is SGHRS and CDR2 is YFSETQ. V shed 7 bases, J shed 2 bases, and the junction held 9 bases outside the gene matches. This CDR3 has 14 amino acids. The CDR3 coding sequence is TGCGCCAGCGGGAACAGGGGTCTCCCCTACGAGCAGTACTTC. Its translation: CASGNRGLPYEQYF.

The chain combines TRBV27 with TRBJ1-1, with TRBD1 matching over 7 bases. The V gene end was trimmed by 4 bases and the J gene end by 1 base; junction bases not matched to a gene: 0. The CDR3 contains 13 residues. Germline V gene sequence: CDR1 MNHEY, CDR2 SMNVEV (reference sequence). The CDR3 protein is CASSYRGNTEAFF. Here the CDR3 DNA reads TGTGCCAGCAGTTACAGGGGGAACACTGAAGCTTTCTTT.

The rearrangement joins TRBV15 to TRBJ2-7; D possibly corresponds to TRBD1 (5 bases). CDR3 size: 17 residues. V lost 0 bases and J lost 1, with 16 bases in between. Germline CDR1 reads LNHNV; CDR2 reads YYDKDF (reference sequence). DNA of the CDR3: TGTGCCACCAGCAGAGATACGGGTCGGCGACAGTCCTACGAGCAGTACTTC. It codes for CATSRDTGRRQSYEQYF.